Below are 27 T cell receptor beta chains sequenced from a single sample in a study of T cell changes during pregnancy in multiple sclerosis (dated by TCRdb to about 2019). Library construction relied on the immunoSEQ multiplex PCR assay. Held by TCRdb, this immuneACCESS table contains in-frame sequences only and omits some clones. Under half of the omission traces to an unresolved V gene where checked; the cause of the rest is unknown. This sample gives some 64,000 clones in total; around 90% of them show up just once. The ten top clones hold 2% to 2.5% of the sample. The specimen was peripheral blood, collected in the second trimester of pregnancy. The receptors here all came from a female donor in good health, enrolled as a control in a pregnancy study.

The CDR3 is CASSPRTVSNTEAFF. CDR3 bases: TGTGCCAGCTCACCAAGGACAGTCTCGAACACTGAAGCTTTCTTT. The chain links TRBV18 to TRBJ1-1, with D possibly TRBD1 on 6 matching bases. This CDR3 is 15 amino acids long. Germline CDR1 reads KGHSH; CDR2 reads LQKENI. Trimming shortened V by 2 bases and J by 1 base, and 11 bases separated the two germline ends.

The chain recombines TRBV30 with TRBJ1-2; D gene unclear. V lost 2 bases and J lost 4, with 8 bases in between. CDR1 GTSNPN and CDR2 SVGIG come from the germline V gene (reference sequence). There are 12 residues in the CDR3. The CDR3 region is CAWSMEGYGYTF. CDR3 in DNA: TGTGCCTGGAGTATGGAGGGCTATGGCTACACCTTC. Full variable domain (rest looked up from reference TRBV30 and TRBJ1-2): SQTIHQWPATLVQPVGSPLSLECTVEGTSNPNLYWYRQAAGRGLQLLFYSVGIGQISSEVPQNLSASRPQDRQFILSSKKLLLSDSGFYLCAWSMEGYGYTFGSGTRLTVV.

This chain connects TRBV6-1 to TRBJ2-1; no clear D gene. Looked up from germline, CDR1 is MNHNS and CDR2 is SASEGT. The CDR3 is 13 amino acids. V was clipped by 3 bases and J by 10 bases, with 13 bases between them. CDR3 sequence (DNA): TGTGCCAGCAGTGATGGCGACCGAGGCGAGCAGTTCTTC. It translates to CASSDGDRGEQFF.

The J gene is TRBJ1-1, the V gene TRBV19; a weak D match, TRBD1 (5 bases). The V gene's germline CDR1 is LNHDA and CDR2 SQIVND (reference sequence). CDR3 size: 13 residues. Trimming removed 2 bases at V and 7 bases at J, with 11 bases between. The chain's CDR3 is CASSITEGVEAFF. CDR3 in DNA: TGTGCCAGTAGTATAACAGAAGGGGTTGAAGCTTTCTTT. Full variable domain (rest looked up from reference TRBV19 and TRBJ1-1): DGGITQSPKYLFRKEGQNVTLSCEQNLNHDAMYWYRQDPGQGLRLIYYSQIVNDFQKGDIAEGYSVSREKKESFPLTVTSAQKNPTAFYLCASSITEGVEAFFGQGTRLTVV.

The chain carries TRBV19 and TRBJ2-1; the D gene is possibly TRBD2 (6 bases). Germline loops: CDR1 LNHDA, CDR2 SQIVND (reference sequence). CDR3 size: 17 residues. Between the trimmed V and J ends, which lost 0 bases and 0 bases, there was a span of 12 bases. The CDR3 DNA sequence: TGTGCCAGTAGTATAGATTCCGGGACTTACTCCTACAATGAGCAGTTCTTC. Encoded protein: CASSIDSGTYSYNEQFF.

The CDR3, as DNA: TGTGCCAGCAATTTACAGTTCACCGGGGAGCTGTTTTTT. Translation gives CASNLQFTGELFF. V gene TRBV6-1 combines with J gene TRBJ2-2; D not certain. The CDR3 is made up of 13 amino acids. Germline V gene data show CDR1 as MNHNS and CDR2 as SASEGT. Trimming took 7 bases from V and 4 from J, leaving 10 bases between them.

The chain is built from TRBV10-1 and TRBJ2-2, with TRBD2 as a possible D gene (6 bases). Between the trimmed V and J ends, which lost 7 bases and 2 bases, there was a span of 11 bases. The CDR3 has 14 residues. Germline CDR1 and CDR2: WNHNN and SYGVQD (reference sequence). The CDR3 reads CASMMGGNTGELFF. CDR3 DNA sequence: TGCGCCAGCATGATGGGGGGAAACACCGGGGAGCTGTTTTTT.

V and J are TRBV2 and TRBJ1-5, with D unresolved. Trimming stripped 0 bases from V and 4 bases from J, with 7 bases between. The germline V gene encodes CDR1 SNHLY and CDR2 FYNNEI. This CDR3 has 14 amino acids. The DNA for the CDR3 is TGTGCCAGCAGTGAAGCGAGGCAGAATCAGCCCCAGCATTTT. As protein: CASSEARQNQPQHF.

This clone was seen only a few times. This chain uses TRBV2 with TRBJ1-1; D gene uncertain. CDR1 is SNHLY and CDR2 is FYNNEI in the germline V gene. Trimming removed 8 bases from V and 0 bases from J, with 13 bases in between. The CDR3 covers 14 residues. CDR3 nucleotides: TGTGCCAGCCACCAGACACTTCTGAACACTGAAGCTTTCTTT. Translation gives CASHQTLLNTEAFF.

For this clone: At the DNA level, this CDR3 is encoded by other sequences in the same sample as well. The V call is TRBV18, the J call TRBJ1-4; no clear D gene. Trimming stripped 0 bases from V and 7 bases from J, with 12 bases between. Germline assignment: CDR1 KGHSH and CDR2 LQKENI. The CDR3 runs 15 residues. CDR3 in amino acids: CASSPPGPRGEKLFF. Here the CDR3 DNA reads TGTGCCAGCTCACCACCCGGCCCAAGAGGTGAAAAACTGTTTTTT. Full variable domain (remainder filled in from reference TRBV18 and TRBJ1-4): NAGVMQNPRHLVRRRGQEARLRCSPMKGHSHVYWYRQLPEEGLKFMVYLQKENIIDESGMPKERFSAEFPKEGPSILRIQQVVRGDSAAYFCASSPPGPRGEKLFFGSGTQLSVL.

The chain has TRBV6-8 and TRBJ2-5, with 10 bases fitting TRBD1. V dropped 5 bases and J dropped 1; count of bases not matched to a gene: 10. Germline CDR1 and CDR2: MNHGY and SAAAGT. The CDR3 runs to 17 residues. The chain's CDR3 is CASSAARDRGPQETQYF. The CDR3 coding sequence is TGTGCCAGCAGTGCCGCCCGGGACAGGGGACCCCAAGAGACCCAGTACTTC.

V and J are TRBV19 and TRBJ1-2, with D perhaps TRBD1 (6 bases). The germline V gene has CDR1 LNHDA and CDR2 SQIVND (reference sequence). V was shortened by 8 bases and J by 6 bases, with 16 bases between the two germline ends. This CDR3 has 13 residues. The DNA of the CDR3 is TGTGCCAGTGAAACCCAGGGGTACAATGGCTACACCTTC. It is translated as CASETQGYNGYTF.

In the case of this clone: This CDR3 is also generated by other DNA sequences in the sample. The V gene is TRBV6-5, the J gene TRBJ1-2; D gene uncertain. The germline V gene has CDR1 MNHEY and CDR2 SVGAGI. CDR3 length equals 11 residues. Trimming removed 2 bases from V and 8 bases from J, with 6 bases in between. CDR3 sequence reads: CASSYGGGYTF. CDR3 coding DNA: TGTGCCAGCAGTTACGGTGGCGGCTACACCTTC.

A single count supports this clone. CDR3 sequence (DNA): TGTGCCAGTAGCAAGGTTGGACTAGCCTACGAGCAGTACTTC. This gives the protein CASSKVGLAYEQYF. The V and J genes are TRBV19 and TRBJ2-7; TRBD2 aligns across 7 bases. Germline CDR1 reads LNHDA; CDR2 reads SQIVND (reference sequence). The V segment lost 6 bases and the J segment 2 bases; nucleotides outside the gene matches: 7. This CDR3 contains 14 residues. The full variable domain, with the rest looked up from reference TRBV19 and TRBJ2-7, is DGGITQSPKYLFRKEGQNVTLSCEQNLNHDAMYWYRQDPGQGLRLIYYSQIVNDFQKGDIAEGYSVSREKKESFPLTVTSAQKNPTAFYLCASSKVGLAYEQYFGPGTRLTVT.

This CDR3 is CASSPAAGGIVTYNEQFF. In DNA, the CDR3 is TGTGCCAGCAGCCCGGCGGCGGGAGGTATCGTTACCTACAATGAGCAGTTCTTC. The J gene is TRBJ2-1, the V gene TRBV11-3; 8 bases line up with TRBD2. The germline V gene encodes CDR1 SGHNT and CDR2 YENEEA. The CDR3 runs 18 residues. V shed 5 bases and J 2 bases; nucleotides not matched to a gene: 14.

This sequence joins TRBV13 and TRBJ1-5; D remains ambiguous. This CDR3 comprises 14 residues. Germline CDR1 reads PRHDT; CDR2 reads FYEKMQ (reference sequence). V lost 0 bases, J lost 4 bases, and 7 bases lay in between. The CDR3 nucleotides are TGTGCCAGCAGCTTAGGGGCCGCTAATCAGCCCCAGCATTTT. Amino acid sequence: CASSLGAANQPQHF.

The chain couples TRBV28 to TRBJ2-7; no definite D call. CDR3 size: 13 residues. Germline-derived CDR1 and CDR2 are MDHEN and SYDVKM. The ends were cut back, 3 bases at V and 4 bases at J, with 10 bases in the middle. In DNA form, the CDR3 reads TGTGCCAGCAGTTTTCGAGGTAAATACGAGCAGTACTTC. Amino acids: CASSFRGKYEQYF.

This clone was seen just once. The chain employs TRBV10-3 and TRBJ2-6, with D perhaps matching TRBD2 (7 bases). Between the trimmed V and J ends, which lost 6 bases and 0 bases, there was a span of 9 bases. The CDR3 length is 15 residues. Germline V gene sequence: CDR1 ENHRY, CDR2 SYGVKD. This CDR3 is CAIRGGGSGANVLTF. The CDR3 coding sequence is TGTGCCATCAGGGGAGGGGGCTCTGGGGCCAACGTCCTGACTTTC.

Here the CDR3 reads CASSPGNRGSPLHF. As DNA, the CDR3 is TGTGCCAGCAGCCCCGGTAACAGGGGTTCACCCCTCCACTTT. This chain uses TRBV7-9 with TRBJ1-6; 7 bases fit TRBD1. The CDR3 loop spans 14 amino acids. Germline V gene lookup returns CDR1 SEHNR and CDR2 FQNEAQ (reference sequence). V lost 5 bases to trimming and J lost 9 bases; unmatched junction nucleotides: 7.

J is TRBJ1-1 and V is TRBV29-1; D perhaps matches TRBD1 (5 bases). CDR3 length: 12 amino acids. V was shortened by 6 bases and J by 3 bases, with 11 bases between the two germline ends. CDR1 and CDR2 (germline): SQVTM, ANQGSEA. The CDR3 bases are TGCAGCGTCCTACCCAGGGACACTGAAGCTTTCTTT. Translation: CSVLPRDTEAFF.

The chain joins TRBV29-1 to TRBJ1-1, with TRBD1 matching 8 bases. J was trimmed by 5 bases and V by 7 bases; bases with no gene match: 9. CDR3 length: 13 amino acids. The germline V gene encodes CDR1 SQVTM and CDR2 ANQGSEA. This CDR3 reads CSAQQGDLTEAFF. The CDR3 coding sequence is TGCAGCGCCCAACAGGGGGACTTGACTGAAGCTTTCTTT.

The count of this clone is one. The chain is built from TRBV7-9 and TRBJ2-5; TRBD2 matches at 10 bases. The junction had 5 bases not matched to a gene; V was cut back by 2 bases and J by 5 bases. This CDR3 spans 15 amino acids. Germline V CDR1 and CDR2: SEHNR, FQNEAQ (reference sequence). The CDR3 reads CASSLLAGVGETQYF. The CDR3, as DNA: TGTGCCAGCAGCTTACTAGCGGGAGTGGGGGAGACCCAGTACTTC.

The chain employs TRBV27 and TRBJ2-3, with D unresolved. From germline, CDR1 is MNHEY and CDR2 SMNVEV (reference sequence). V was cut by 2 bases and J by 2 bases, with 8 bases left in between. The CDR3 totals 14 residues. The CDR3 coding sequence is TGTGCCAGCAGTTTAATGTCAGACACAGATACGCAGTATTTT. Translated: CASSLMSDTDTQYF.

The rearrangement uses TRBV12-5 and TRBJ1-1; TRBD1 aligns across 7 bases. The CDR3 runs to 14 residues. Looked up from germline, CDR1 is LGHNT and CDR2 is FRNRAP. Germline trimming cut 1 base from V and 3 bases from J; bases unmatched to any gene: 2. Here the CDR3 reads CASGLGTGYTEAFF. DNA of the CDR3: TGTGCTAGTGGTTTGGGGACAGGCTACACTGAAGCTTTCTTT.

The chain is built from TRBV5-1 and TRBJ2-1; TRBD2 agrees at 13 bases. The trim removed 4 bases at V and 5 bases at J, leaving 3 bases unmatched. The CDR3 totals 15 residues. The germline CDR1 and CDR2 sequences are SGHRS and YFSETQ. CDR3 residues: CASSGGLAGNNEQFF. Written as DNA, the CDR3 is TGCGCCAGCAGCGGGGGACTAGCGGGGAACAATGAGCAGTTCTTC.

This clone was counted once. The V gene is TRBV4-1, the J gene TRBJ2-5; D is possibly TRBD2 (5 bases). Trimming took 6 bases from V and 1 from J, leaving 12 bases between them. This CDR3 has 14 amino acids. In germline, CDR1 is MGHRA, CDR2 YSYEKL. This CDR3 is CASSTERFQETQYF. As DNA, the CDR3 is TGCGCCAGCAGTACTGAGCGGTTCCAAGAGACCCAGTACTTC.

The V call is TRBV7-9, the J call TRBJ1-2; D ambiguous. The germline V gene encodes CDR1 SEHNR and CDR2 FQNEAQ (reference sequence). V was cut by 1 base and J by 6 bases, with 6 bases left in between. The CDR3 spans 12 residues. Here the CDR3 DNA reads TGTGCCAGCAGCTTAGATCAGAATGGCTACACCTTC. Protein product: CASSLDQNGYTF.